The 28 T cell receptor beta chains below were found in one sample sequenced in a study of T cell responses to AZD1222 COVID-19 vaccine. Generated by immunoSEQ multiplex PCR, the TCRdb table keeps only in-frame clones and is missing some. This repertoire shows 150,000 to 200,000 clones, roughly 92% found once; its top ten account for about 1.6%. The sample in question was peripheral blood, obtained on day 0 of AZD1222 vaccination. The source of these receptors is an adult in good health.

The rearrangement joins TRBV7-5 to TRBJ1-1. TRBV7-5 is classified as a pseudogene. This CDR3 contains 12 residues. The DNA for the CDR3 is TGTGCCAGAAGCTTAGGGGAGACTGAAGCTTTCTTT. The encoded protein is CARSLGETEAFF.

The chain is built from TRBV3-1 (or the pseudogene TRBV3-2) and TRBJ1-2; tentatively, D is TRBD1 (5 bases). Germline CDR1 and CDR2: LGHDT and YNNKEL (reference sequence). The CDR3 runs to 16 residues. V was trimmed by 4 bases and J by 1 base, leaving 16 bases between them. The CDR3 protein is CASSPTQGGGNYGYTF. In nucleotides, the CDR3 is TGTGCCAGCAGCCCGACTCAGGGAGGAGGTAACTATGGCTACACCTTC.

The gene calls are TRBV7-9 and TRBJ1-2; D is uncertain. Trimming cost V 5 bases and J 3 bases, with 10 bases left between them. This CDR3 is 13 amino acids long. The germline V gene encodes CDR1 SEHNR and CDR2 FQNEAQ (reference sequence). The CDR3 DNA reads as TGTGCCAGCAGCCTAGAAGCGGACTATGGCTACACCTTC. This sequence encodes CASSLEADYGYTF.

The chain uses TRBV30 and TRBJ1-4; 7 bases are a match to TRBD1. V shed 2 bases, J shed 8 bases, and the junction held 8 bases outside the gene matches. Germline V gives CDR1 GTSNPN, CDR2 SVGIG (reference sequence). The CDR3 spans 14 residues. The chain's CDR3 is CAWSRQGMNEKLFF. CDR3 DNA sequence: TGTGCCTGGAGTAGACAGGGAATGAACGAAAAACTGTTTTTT.

The gene calls are TRBV5-5 and TRBJ1-2; 7 nucleotides agree with TRBD1. The length of the CDR3 is 15 residues. Germline V gene sequence: CDR1 SGHKS, CDR2 YYEKEE (reference sequence). Trimming at V came to 0 bases and at J to 2 bases, leaving 4 bases not matched to a gene. CDR3 region: CASSLGQGMNYGYTF. CDR3 nucleotides: TGTGCCAGCAGCTTGGGACAGGGAATGAACTATGGCTACACCTTC.

The V call is TRBV2, the J call TRBJ1-6; a possible D gene is TRBD1 (5 bases). Per the germline V gene, CDR1 is SNHLY and CDR2 is FYNNEI. The V gene lost 8 bases and the J gene lost 7 bases, with 12 bases spanning the gap. The CDR3 loop spans 13 amino acids. The CDR3 sequence: CASHRQANSPLHF. CDR3 bases: TGTGCCAGCCACAGGCAGGCAAATTCACCCCTCCACTTT.

This sequence joins TRBV7-2 and TRBJ1-2; 12 nucleotides align to TRBD1. Looked up from germline, CDR1 is SGHTA and CDR2 is FQGNSA. The CDR3 loop spans 15 amino acids. V was pared by 5 bases and J by 5 bases, with 6 bases of the junction left unmatched. CDR3 sequence (DNA): TGTGCCAGCAGCCTCCGGGACAGGGGGCCTTATGGCTACACCTTC. Residues: CASSLRDRGPYGYTF.

The chain uses TRBV7-3 and TRBJ2-5, with D tentatively TRBD1 (6 bases). The V end was cut by 0 bases, the J end by 5 bases, with 10 bases between. Germline-derived CDR1 and CDR2 are SGHTA and FQGTGA. CDR3 length: 14 amino acids. The CDR3 nucleotides are TGTGCCAGCAGCTTAACGCCCCAGGGGGAGACCCAGTACTTC. Its protein is CASSLTPQGETQYF.

The CDR3 nucleotides are TGCGCCAGCAGCCAAGTGCCCTCCACCGGATTCGCTTTCTTT. Its protein product is CASSQVPSTGFAFF. The chain has TRBV4-1 and TRBJ1-1; D is ambiguous. CDR3 length: 14 amino acids. Germline values: CDR1 MGHRA, CDR2 YSYEKL. The V and J ends lost 1 base and 11 bases respectively, with 17 bases between them.

The rearrangement links TRBV7-3 to TRBJ1-2; D is uncertain. CDR3 length: 14 amino acids. V was shortened by 4 bases and J by 1 base, with 10 bases between the two germline ends. CDR1 SGHTA and CDR2 FQGTGA come from the germline V gene. The CDR3 protein is CASSSKPGNYGYTF. The CDR3 coding sequence is TGTGCCAGCAGCTCCAAGCCCGGTAACTATGGCTACACCTTC.

This chain connects TRBV29-1 to TRBJ1-5, with D possibly matching TRBD1 (5 bases). V lost 5 bases and J 2 bases, leaving 10 bases between the germline ends. CDR1 and CDR2 (germline): SQVTM, ANQGSEA. CDR3 size: 13 residues. CDR3 sequence: CSVWDGGNQPQHF. Here the CDR3 DNA reads TGCAGCGTTTGGGACGGAGGCAATCAGCCCCAGCATTTT.

The CDR3 spells CASSQRGGGNTIYF. The CDR3 bases are TGTGCCAGCAGCCAACGAGGTGGGGGAAACACCATATATTTT. V usage is TRBV3-1 (or the pseudogene TRBV3-2) and J usage is TRBJ1-3; D is unclear. The V end lost 2 bases, the J end lost 4 bases, and 9 bases lay between the germline ends. This CDR3 region has 14 residues. Per germline, CDR1 LGHDT and CDR2 YNNKEL (reference sequence).

This rearrangement joins TRBV19 to TRBJ1-1, with no clear D. The CDR3 contains 13 residues. The V end was cut by 4 bases, the J end by 5 bases, with 11 bases between. Germline CDR1 and CDR2: LNHDA and SQIVND (reference sequence). The CDR3 DNA follows: TGTGCCAGTAGTACAGCGGGATTGACTGAAGCTTTCTTT. Its translation is CASSTAGLTEAFF. The complete variable domain, with remaining parts taken from reference TRBV19 and TRBJ1-1, reads DGGITQSPKYLFRKEGQNVTLSCEQNLNHDAMYWYRQDPGQGLRLIYYSQIVNDFQKGDIAEGYSVSREKKESFPLTVTSAQKNPTAFYLCASSTAGLTEAFFGQGTRLTVV.

The V and J genes are TRBV24-1 and TRBJ1-1, with D maybe TRBD1 (6 bases). In germline, CDR1 is KGHDR, CDR2 SFDVKD. The CDR3 consists of 14 residues. Trimming removed 4 bases from V and 11 bases from J, with 19 bases in between. CDR3 nucleotides: TGTGCCACCAGTGAGCCCCACAGGGACCAGGGCGCTTTCTTT. It codes for CATSEPHRDQGAFF.

The chain is built from TRBV18 and TRBJ1-2; D ambiguous. Germline CDR1 and CDR2: KGHSH and LQKENI. Trimming cost V 3 bases and J 8 bases, with 16 bases left between them. The CDR3 runs 14 residues. The DNA of the CDR3 is TGTGCCAGCTCACCCCCTTTTGAGGCGTGGGGCTACACCTTC. This codes for CASSPPFEAWGYTF.

CDR3 region: CSVENTGTYEQYF. CDR3 bases: TGCAGCGTTGAAAACACAGGGACCTACGAGCAGTACTTC. J is TRBJ2-7 and V is TRBV29-1; possibly TRBD1 for D (6 bases). The CDR3 runs to 13 residues. Trimming cost V 2 bases and J 2 bases, with 10 bases left between them. The germline V gene encodes CDR1 SQVTM and CDR2 ANQGSEA.

This clone was counted a few times. The rearrangement links TRBV5-1 to TRBJ2-7; D might be TRBD1 or TRBD2, each matching 6 bases. This CDR3 has 15 residues. Germline V gene lookup returns CDR1 SGHRS and CDR2 YFSETQ. V lost 0 bases to trimming and J lost 4 bases, with 14 bases between them. This CDR3 is CASSLEVEGVYEQYF. The CDR3 coding sequence is TGCGCCAGCAGCTTGGAGGTGGAGGGGGTTTACGAGCAGTACTTC.

V is TRBV24-1 and J is TRBJ2-3; no reliable D call. The CDR3 length is 15 residues. Germline CDR1 reads KGHDR; CDR2 reads SFDVKD. The V and J ends lost 4 bases and 6 bases respectively, with 16 bases between them. The CDR3: CATSDPRTPSDTQYF. Written as DNA, the CDR3 is TGTGCCACCAGTGACCCACGGACCCCGTCCGATACGCAGTATTTT.

V usage is TRBV5-4 and J usage is TRBJ1-1, with TRBD1 as a possible D gene (6 bases). V lost 3 bases, J lost 1 base, and 13 bases lay in between. Germline CDR1 reads SGHNT; CDR2 reads YYREEE (reference sequence). This CDR3 comprises 15 residues. The DNA for the CDR3 is TGTGCCAGCAGCTCTGCAGACAGGCCGAACACTGAAGCTTTCTTT. The encoded protein is CASSSADRPNTEAFF.

This clone was observed a few times. This chain connects TRBV2 to TRBJ1-5, with 7 nucleotides matching TRBD1. Germline CDR1 reads SNHLY; CDR2 reads FYNNEI. The ends lost 7 bases at V and 6 bases at J; junction bases unmatched: 9. CDR3 length: 14 residues. For the CDR3, the DNA is TGTGCCAGCACCGTCGACAGGGACACTCAGCCCCAGCATTTT. Its translation is CASTVDRDTQPQHF.

This sequence joins TRBV3-1 (or the pseudogene TRBV3-2) and TRBJ2-7; D is undetermined. CDR3 size: 12 residues. Trimming left V 1 base short and J 9 bases short, with 10 bases between. Germline CDR1 and CDR2: LGHDT and YNNKEL (reference sequence). The CDR3 region is CASSQGLVGQYF. Written as DNA, the CDR3 is TGTGCCAGCAGCCAAGGGCTAGTGGGGCAGTACTTC.

This chain connects TRBV2 to TRBJ2-5; D is unresolved. Germline V gene data show CDR1 as SNHLY and CDR2 as FYNNEI. V dropped 4 bases and J dropped 5 bases, with 14 bases sitting between them. This CDR3 comprises 14 residues. The CDR3 region has the DNA TGTGCCAGCAGTGGTCAGTCCCGCAGGGAGACCCAGTACTTC. Translation: CASSGQSRRETQYF.

The chain has TRBV7-9 and TRBJ2-2; D is ambiguous. Germline CDR1 SEHNR, CDR2 FQNEAQ (reference sequence). The CDR3 consists of 14 residues. The V end lost 2 bases, the J end lost 4 bases, and 8 bases lay between the germline ends. DNA for the CDR3: TGTGCCAGCAGCTTATTAGGAATCACCGGGGAGCTGTTTTTT. Protein product: CASSLLGITGELFF.

Here the CDR3 reads CASSRTSGSHNEQFF. The CDR3 nucleotides read TGTGCCAGCAGCCGAACTAGCGGGAGCCACAATGAGCAGTTCTTC. The chain couples TRBV5-4 to TRBJ2-1; 11 bases agree with TRBD2. J was trimmed by 5 bases and V by 4 bases; bases with no gene match: 5. Germline V gives CDR1 SGHNT, CDR2 YYREEE (reference sequence). This CDR3 region has 15 residues. The full variable domain, rest sourced from reference TRBV5-4 and TRBJ2-1, is ETGVTQSPTHLIKTRGQQVTLRCSSQSGHNTVSWYQQALGQGPQFIFQYYREEENGRGNFPPRFSGLQFPNYSSELNVNALELDDSALYLCASSRTSGSHNEQFFGPGTRLTVL.

J is TRBJ1-1 and V is TRBV19; TRBD1 agrees at 7 bases. Germline-derived CDR1 and CDR2 are LNHDA and SQIVND (reference sequence). The CDR3 is 14 residues long. Trimming cost V 5 bases and J 1 base; bases outside gene matches: 4. CDR3 amino acids: CASSVDRTNTEAFF. CDR3 sequence (DNA): TGTGCCAGTAGTGTGGACAGGACGAACACTGAAGCTTTCTTT. The full variable domain, rest sourced from reference TRBV19 and TRBJ1-1, is DGGITQSPKYLFRKEGQNVTLSCEQNLNHDAMYWYRQDPGQGLRLIYYSQIVNDFQKGDIAEGYSVSREKKESFPLTVTSAQKNPTAFYLCASSVDRTNTEAFFGQGTRLTVV.

The V and J genes are TRBV7-8 and TRBJ2-5, with a tentative D call TRBD2 (7 bases). CDR3 length: 16 residues. V was clipped by 4 bases and J by 5 bases, with 20 bases between them. The V gene's germline CDR1 is SGHVS and CDR2 FQNEAQ. CDR3 loop: CASSYTLPRGRETQYF. CDR3 in DNA: TGTGCCAGCAGCTATACTTTACCGCGGGGGCGGGAGACCCAGTACTTC.

This clone was found a few times. V usage is TRBV30 and J usage is TRBJ1-6; D might be TRBD1 (5 bases). V was clipped by 4 bases and J by 6 bases, with 16 bases between them. There are 15 residues in the CDR3. Germline V gene sequence: CDR1 GTSNPN, CDR2 SVGIG (reference sequence). The CDR3 DNA sequence: TGTGCCTGGACGGTGGGGGGAAGGGGTAATTCACCCCTCCACTTT. This codes for CAWTVGGRGNSPLHF.

The rearrangement uses TRBV19 and TRBJ2-7; 9 bases match TRBD1. CDR1 LNHDA and CDR2 SQIVND come from the germline V gene (reference sequence). This CDR3 contains 14 residues. Losses at the gene ends were 6 bases for V and 5 bases for J; bases not matched to a gene: 8. The CDR3 DNA is TGTGCCAGTAGCTACCGGGACAGGGAAGACGAGCAGTACTTC. Translation gives CASSYRDREDEQYF.